This T cell receptor beta chain was recorded in a study of shared clonotypes between healthy human individuals. Some clones are missing from TCRdb's copy, which holds only in-frame ones; the method was immunoSEQ multiplex PCR. The sample shows about 1.1 million clones, about 72% of them seen only once. CDR1 MGHRA and CDR2 YSYEKL come from the germline V gene. V was clipped by 0 bases and J by 0 bases; unmatched bases: 4. The CDR3 runs to 17 residues. This clone was detected only once. This rearrangement joins TRBV4-1 to TRBJ2-1; 8 bases agree with TRBD2. The sequenced material came from memory CD4+ T cells from PBMCs. As to subset: CD45RA-negative fraction. The sequence was collected from a man between 18 and 35 years old in good health. Some clones in this sample may be carry-over from other donors' samples. The CDR3 nucleotides read TGCGCCAGCAGCCAAGATGAGCGGGGGAGCTCCTACAATGAGCAGTTCTTC. Encoded protein: CASSQDERGSSYNEQFF.